The next 24 T cell receptor beta chains were all read from a single sample in a study of blood T cell repertoires in COVID-19. Some clones are missing from TCRdb's copy, which holds only in-frame ones; the method was immunoSEQ multiplex PCR. Here the sample spans 150,000 or so clones, around nine tenths being singletons. The sequencing input was peripheral blood. The receptors were gathered from a human donor in a cohort sampled during active COVID-19.

A single count supports this clone. The chain is built from TRBV6-2 or TRBV6-3 and TRBJ2-7; no reliable D call. Germline CDR1 reads MNHEY; CDR2 reads SVGEGT. V was pared by 6 bases and J by 5 bases, with 23 bases between. The CDR3 totals 16 residues. The CDR3 spells CASSRPADFVIHEQYF. The CDR3 DNA sequence: TGTGCCAGCAGCCGTCCCGCTGACTTTGTAATCCACGAGCAGTACTTC.

This CDR3 reads CASSLVADLAKNIQYF. CDR3 coding DNA: TGTGCCAGCAGCTTAGTTGCGGATCTAGCCAAAAACATTCAGTACTTC. This chain uses TRBV7-9 with TRBJ2-4; D not resolved. CDR1 and CDR2 from the germline V gene are SEHNR and FQNEAQ (reference sequence). V lost 1 base and J 0 bases, leaving 10 bases between the germline ends. CDR3 length equals 16 residues.

The V and J genes are TRBV7-6 and TRBJ2-7; 7 bases are shared with TRBD2. Germline loops: CDR1 SGHVS, CDR2 FNYEAQ. The CDR3 loop spans 14 amino acids. V lost 6 bases to trimming and J lost 0 bases; unmatched junction nucleotides: 5. CDR3 sequence reads: CASSRDYLSYEQYF. Here the CDR3 DNA reads TGTGCCAGCAGTCGGGACTACCTCTCCTACGAGCAGTACTTC.

This clone occurred once. The chain combines TRBV11-3 with TRBJ2-7; the match to TRBD2 covers 7 bases. The V segment lost 5 bases and the J segment 0 bases; nucleotides outside the gene matches: 4. CDR3 size: 14 residues. Germline V gene data show CDR1 as SGHNT and CDR2 as YENEEA. CDR3 coding DNA: TGTGCCAGCAGCACCGGGGACTACTCCTACGAGCAGTACTTC. The encoded protein is CASSTGDYSYEQYF.

This chain connects TRBV28 to TRBJ1-4; D is undetermined. Germline V gene data show CDR1 as MDHEN and CDR2 as SYDVKM. V shed 7 bases and J shed 2 bases, with 14 bases lying between them. CDR3 length: 15 residues. The CDR3 loop reads CASTSPVFTNEKLFF. CDR3 DNA: TGTGCCAGCACCTCCCCCGTATTCACTAATGAAAAACTGTTTTTT.

The chain recombines TRBV5-6 with TRBJ1-2, with 8 bases lining up with TRBD1. CDR1 and CDR2 from the germline V gene are SGHDT and YYEEEE. The CDR3 loop spans 13 amino acids. V lost 4 bases to trimming and J lost 4 bases; unmatched junction nucleotides: 3. The CDR3 protein is CASSRTGGYGYTF. The CDR3 region has the DNA TGTGCCAGCAGCAGAACAGGGGGCTATGGCTACACCTTC.

The DNA of the CDR3 is TGTGCCAGTAGTACTGCCGCGACTAGCGGGAGCGAGCAGTACTTC. Protein: CASSTAATSGSEQYF. The chain employs TRBV19 and TRBJ2-7; 12 bases line up with TRBD2. Trimming removed 4 bases from V and 6 bases from J; junction bases left unmatched: 7. The CDR3 sequence is 15 residues long. Germline-derived CDR1 and CDR2 are LNHDA and SQIVND (reference sequence). Complete variable domain (other parts from reference TRBV19 and TRBJ2-7): DGGITQSPKYLFRKEGQNVTLSCEQNLNHDAMYWYRQDPGQGLRLIYYSQIVNDFQKGDIAEGYSVSREKKESFPLTVTSAQKNPTAFYLCASSTAATSGSEQYFGPGTRLTVT.

The gene calls are TRBV7-7 and TRBJ2-5, with 10 nucleotides matching TRBD1. The CDR3 consists of 16 residues. In germline, CDR1 is SSHAT, CDR2 FNYEAQ (reference sequence). With 4 bases clipped from V and 3 bases from J, the junction kept 8 bases outside the gene matches. In DNA, the CDR3 is TGTGCCAGCAGCTCATGGACAGGGGGGCCCGAAGAGACCCAGTACTTC. Amino acids: CASSSWTGGPEETQYF.

This clone was counted a single time. The chain carries TRBV15 and TRBJ1-6; D may be TRBD1 (5 bases). CDR1 LNHNV and CDR2 YYDKDF come from the germline V gene (reference sequence). There are 15 residues in the CDR3. The V end was cut by 3 bases, the J end by 13 bases, with 19 bases between. CDR3 sequence: CATSRAGGGSIPLHF. The CDR3, as DNA: TGTGCCACCAGCAGGGCGGGGGGGGGATCCATCCCCCTCCACTTT.

V is TRBV11-3 and J is TRBJ1-1; D is ambiguous. Germline lookup yields CDR1 SGHNT and CDR2 YENEEA. Trimming cost V 1 base and J 5 bases, with 14 bases left between them. CDR3 size: 15 residues. CDR3 amino acids: CASSLGREGKTEAFF. Written as DNA, the CDR3 is TGTGCCAGCAGCTTAGGGAGGGAAGGCAAGACTGAAGCTTTCTTT.

This clone turned up a few times. The J gene is TRBJ2-7, the V gene TRBV4-1; weak D call: TRBD2 (6 bases). The CDR3 extends over 17 amino acids. Germline assignment: CDR1 MGHRA and CDR2 YSYEKL. V shed 0 bases and J shed 3 bases, with 18 bases lying between them. The CDR3 DNA is TGCGCCAGCAGCCAAGATCCGCCGGGGACTCAGGGCTACGAGCAGTACTTC. This codes for CASSQDPPGTQGYEQYF.

The V and J genes are TRBV7-9 and TRBJ2-7; 10 bases map to TRBD1. After removal of 5 bases from V and 5 bases from J, the junction contained 21 bases not matched to a gene. This CDR3 has 19 residues. CDR1 is SEHNR, CDR2 FQNEAQ, per germline (reference sequence). CDR3 nucleotide sequence: TGTGCCAGCAGCCTCCCTTCCCCCGGGACAGGGGCCCTGAGGAACGAGCAGTACTTC. Translated, it gives CASSLPSPGTGALRNEQYF.

The J gene is TRBJ1-2, the V gene TRBV11-3; D gene ambiguous. This CDR3 has 13 residues. V was shortened by 1 base and J by 2 bases, with 5 bases between the two germline ends. Germline assignment: CDR1 SGHNT and CDR2 YENEEA. CDR3 bases: TGTGCCAGCAGCTTAGGCCAGAACTATGGCTACACCTTC. It is translated as CASSLGQNYGYTF.

V is TRBV5-1 and J is TRBJ1-1; 9 nucleotides line up with TRBD1. This CDR3 region has 15 residues. V lost 1 base, J lost 5 bases, and 6 bases stayed unmatched. Per the germline V gene, CDR1 is SGHRS and CDR2 is YFSETQ. CDR3 in amino acids: CASSLTGGGGTEAFF. In DNA form, the CDR3 reads TGCGCCAGCAGCTTGACAGGGGGCGGAGGGACTGAAGCTTTCTTT. Looking up the rest from reference TRBV5-1 and TRBJ1-1 gives the full variable domain: KAGVTQTPRYLIKTRGQQVTLSCSPISGHRSVSWYQQTPGQGLQFLFEYFSETQRNKGNFPGRFSGRQFSNSRSEMNVSTLELGDSALYLCASSLTGGGGTEAFFGQGTRLTVV.

This clone was seen a handful of times. CDR3 DNA sequence: TGTGCCATCACCCCCGGAGGGAGTGACGAGCAGTACTTC. Translated: CAITPGGSDEQYF. The V gene is TRBV10-3, the J gene TRBJ2-7; TRBD2 might be the D (6 bases). V gave up 7 bases and J gave up 5 bases, with 15 bases separating them. The CDR3 is made up of 13 amino acids. The germline gives CDR1 ENHRY, CDR2 SYGVKD.

V usage is TRBV27 and J usage is TRBJ1-1; no reliable D call. This CDR3 contains 14 residues. Per germline, CDR1 MNHEY and CDR2 SMNVEV (reference sequence). V was cut by 6 bases and J by 4 bases, with 15 bases left in between. In nucleotides, the CDR3 is TGTGCCAGCAGGAGGCCCGGGGTTTCCACTGAAGCTTTCTTT. This encodes CASRRPGVSTEAFF.

The chain is built from TRBV28 and TRBJ2-7; 14 bases line up with TRBD2. Looked up from germline, CDR1 is MDHEN and CDR2 is SYDVKM. Trimming took 5 bases from V and 5 from J; bases not matched to a gene: 2. The CDR3 consists of 14 residues. CDR3 in amino acids: CASSGLAGGNEQYF. In nucleotides, the CDR3 is TGTGCCAGCAGTGGACTAGCGGGAGGCAACGAGCAGTACTTC.

V gene TRBV27 combines with J gene TRBJ2-1; 9 nucleotides match TRBD2. CDR1 is MNHEY, CDR2 SMNVEV, per germline (reference sequence). This CDR3 region has 14 residues. The V gene end was trimmed by 3 bases and the J gene end by 6 bases; junction bases not matched to a gene: 3. The CDR3 sequence is CASSFGGGANEQFF. In DNA form, the CDR3 reads TGTGCCAGCAGTTTCGGCGGGGGGGCCAATGAGCAGTTCTTC.

The genes are TRBV6-5 and TRBJ2-6, with D perhaps matching TRBD2 (6 bases). Germline V gives CDR1 MNHEY, CDR2 SVGAGI. This CDR3 has 13 residues. The V gene lost 11 bases and the J gene lost 3 bases, with 11 bases spanning the gap. The CDR3 DNA reads TGTGCCTGCGGGGTAGTTGGGGCCAACGTCCTGACTTTC. Its translation is CACGVVGANVLTF.

The chain carries TRBV15 and TRBJ1-1; the match to TRBD1 covers 11 bases. J was trimmed by 6 bases and V by 1 base; bases with no gene match: 10. The CDR3 spans 17 residues. The germline V gene has CDR1 LNHNV and CDR2 YYDKDF (reference sequence). The CDR3 nucleotides read TGTGCCACCAGCAGAGTCGGACAGGGGGCTAGGCGGGCTGAAGCTTTCTTT. Its translation is CATSRVGQGARRAEAFF.

The genes are TRBV6-5 and TRBJ2-7; D gene ambiguous. Trimming pared 2 bases from V and 1 base from J, leaving 12 bases between. Germline V gene lookup returns CDR1 MNHEY and CDR2 SVGAGI. This CDR3 comprises 15 residues. Written as DNA, the CDR3 is TGTGCCAGCAGTTACACCCCTAGAGGATCCTACGAGCAGTACTTC. Translating gives CASSYTPRGSYEQYF.

The CDR3, as DNA: TGTGCCAGAAGCTTGGAGCGACTCTCCGGGACAGCTAACTATGGCTACACCTTC. This encodes CARSLERLSGTANYGYTF. This sequence joins TRBV5-3 and TRBJ1-2; 7 bases align to TRBD1. TRBV5-3 is given ORF status, its function remaining uncertain. The ends lost 0 bases at V and 0 bases at J; junction bases unmatched: 11. This CDR3 is built from 18 residues.

The J gene is TRBJ2-7, the V gene TRBV24-1; the match to TRBD2 covers 8 bases. Germline CDR1 is KGHDR and CDR2 is SFDVKD. Germline trimming cut 4 bases from V and 5 bases from J; bases unmatched to any gene: 9. The CDR3 totals 15 residues. This CDR3 is CATSDRREGADEQYF. The CDR3, as DNA: TGTGCCACCAGTGACCGCCGGGAGGGTGCTGACGAGCAGTACTTC.

The chain uses TRBV2 and TRBJ2-7; 9 bases agree with TRBD2. Trimming removed 0 bases from V and 4 bases from J; junction bases left unmatched: 4. From germline, CDR1 is SNHLY and CDR2 FYNNEI. This CDR3 is built from 15 residues. The DNA of the CDR3 is TGTGCCAGCAGTGAAGCATCCAGCGGGAGGTACGAGCAGTACTTC. Amino acid sequence: CASSEASSGRYEQYF.